A selection of T cell receptor beta chains follows, all from one sample in a study of blood T cell repertoires in COVID-19. The data were produced by immunoSEQ multiplex PCR, yet TCRdb's version contains in-frame clones alone and is incomplete. This sample has some 100,000 clones; around 82% occur once, and the top ten carry roughly 4%. The material sequenced was peripheral blood. Source of these receptors: a human donor in a cohort sampled during active or convalescent COVID-19. Each CDR3 is given with its conserved first and last residue. A D gene is named only where the DNA matches it firmly. Where a row states a size, it is once, few, many or the class of an expanded clone; other rows omit it.

j_call d_call v_call clone_size cdr3_nt cdr3_aa
TRBJ2-6 NA TRBV6-5 NA TGTGCCAGCAGGCCAGAGGCTGGGGCCAACGTCCTGACTTTC CASRPEAGANVLTF
TRBJ2-1 TRBD2 TRBV14 NA TGTGCCAGCAGCCAAGCTCAGACTAGCGGGATCGATGAGCAGTTCTTC CASSQAQTSGIDEQFF
TRBJ2-7 NA TRBV6-5 NA TGTGCCAGCAGTTCGACAGTGAGCGCTTCCTACGAGCAGTACTTC CASSSTVSASYEQYF
TRBJ2-2 NA TRBV4-3 NA TGCGCCAGCAGCCAAGATCTCTTTAGGGGGGGCAGGGCCGGGGAGCTGTTTTTT CASSQDLFRGGRAGELFF
TRBJ1-4 NA TRBV10-3 NA TGTGCCATCAGTCGACAGAATGAAAAACTGTTTTTT CAISRQNEKLFF
TRBJ2-2 TRBD2 TRBV24-1 NA TGTGCCACCAGTGATTTTAAGGGACTAGGACTCTCGGCCACCGGGGAGCTGTTTTTT CATSDFKGLGLSATGELFF
TRBJ2-6 TRBD1 TRBV6-2/TRBV6-3 NA TGTGCCAGCAGTGGACAGGAAGCCTCTGGGGCCAACGTCCTGACTTTC CASSGQEASGANVLTF
TRBJ2-7 NA TRBV6-6 once TGTGCCAGCAGTTACGACAGATCATACGAGCAGTACTTC CASSYDRSYEQYF
TRBJ1-1 NA TRBV20-1 NA TGCAGTGCTAGTCGGTCGTTTGGAGAAACTGAAGCTTTCTTT CSASRSFGETEAFF
TRBJ2-5 NA TRBV6-5 NA TGTGCCAGCAGTTACGACCACGGAGGGGGGGTCATTGACTTC CASSYDHGGGVIDF
TRBJ2-1 NA TRBV28 many TGTGCCAGCAGTTTATGGGCGGGCGACGAGCAGTTCTTC CASSLWAGDEQFF
TRBJ1-1 TRBD1 TRBV10-2 few TGCGCCAGCAGTCTGGGACAGACTTTGAACACTGAAGCTTTCTTT CASSLGQTLNTEAFF
TRBJ1-2 TRBD1 TRBV7-8 NA TGTGCCAGCAGCTTACAGCGGGTGGACAGGCGAGATGGCTACACCTTC CASSLQRVDRRDGYTF
TRBJ2-3 NA TRBV7-9 NA TGTGCCAGCAGCTTCGGGACACCACGCACAGATACGCAGTATTTT CASSFGTPRTDTQYF
TRBJ2-1 NA TRBV7-9 NA TGTGCCAGCAGCTTAGGGGCAATAGGGCAGTTCTTC CASSLGAIGQFF
TRBJ2-1 NA TRBV6-2/TRBV6-3 few TGTGCCAGCAGTTACTCCCCTCCAGCGGGTATGTACAATGAGCAGTTCTTC CASSYSPPAGMYNEQFF
TRBJ1-1 TRBD1 TRBV28 NA TGTGCCAGCCGAGGTACAGGGGACAAGACTGAAGCTTTCTTT CASRGTGDKTEAFF
TRBJ2-2 NA TRBV11-3 NA TGTGCCAGCAGCTTAGAGGCAGGGGCGAACACCGGGGAGCTGTTTTTT CASSLEAGANTGELFF
TRBJ2-1 NA TRBV19 NA TGTGCCAGTAGTATAGTGGGCACGGCGGGTGAGCAGTTCTTC CASSIVGTAGEQFF
TRBJ2-1 NA TRBV5-4 few TGTGCCAGCAGCTTGGATGGGCTCCCCCATGAGCAGTTCTTC CASSLDGLPHEQFF
TRBJ2-7 NA TRBV28 NA TGTGCCAGCAGTTTATATAGTTGGCCGAGACAAACCTACGAGCAGTACTTC CASSLYSWPRQTYEQYF
TRBJ2-7 TRBD2 TRBV6-6 few TGTGCCACCTCAACCCCCGGGACTAGCGGGGCGGGGCAGTACTTC CATSTPGTSGAGQYF
TRBJ1-2 TRBD1 TRBV2 few TGTGCCAGCAGTTCCAATCGGGACAGCTATGGCTACACCTTC CASSSNRDSYGYTF
TRBJ2-7 TRBD2 TRBV20-1 few TGCAGTGCTAGTTCCCCTAGCGGGGCCACCTTC CSASSPSGATF
TRBJ2-1 NA TRBV2 NA TGTGCCAGCAACGGGAGACTGTTTGGTGAGCAGTTCTTC CASNGRLFGEQFF
TRBJ2-1 TRBD2 TRBV6-5 NA TGTGCCAGCAGTTACAGAACTAGCGGGGGAGGCAATGAGCAGTTCTTC CASSYRTSGGGNEQFF
TRBJ2-3 TRBD2 TRBV24-1 many TGTGCCACCAGGGCGGGAGGCCCCACAGATACGCAGTATTTT CATRAGGPTDTQYF
TRBJ2-5 NA TRBV28 NA TGTGCCATCCAGGGCTTTGGGCGGGGTCAAGAGACCCAGTACTTC CAIQGFGRGQETQYF
TRBJ1-2 NA TRBV7-9 NA TGTGCCAGCCCTAGGCAACTATCCTATGGCTACACCTTC CASPRQLSYGYTF
TRBJ2-3 TRBD2 TRBV6-5 NA TGTGCCAGCAGCAGACTAGCGGGGACCACAGATACGCAGTATTTT CASSRLAGTTDTQYF
TRBJ2-1 TRBD2 TRBV9 NA TGTGCCAGCAGCCCCCTAGCGGGAGGGGGTAGCAATGAGCAGTTCTTC CASSPLAGGGSNEQFF
TRBJ2-3 NA TRBV7-2 NA TGTGCCAGCAGCTTTTACGGGAATACGCAGTATTTT CASSFYGNTQYF
TRBJ1-2 TRBD1 TRBV6-5 NA TGTGCCAGCAGTCGGGGACAGGACTATGGCTACACCTTC CASSRGQDYGYTF
TRBJ2-7 NA TRBV20-1 NA TGCAGTGCTCCCGGACTATCAGAGCAGTACTTC CSAPGLSEQYF
TRBJ1-2 NA TRBV2 few TGTGCCAGCAGGCTACAGCAGTCGCACTATGGCTACACCTTC CASRLQQSHYGYTF
TRBJ1-6 TRBD1 TRBV7-9 once TGTGCCAGCAGCCCTCGACAGGGATGGTCCTATAATTCACCCCTCCACTTT CASSPRQGWSYNSPLHF
TRBJ1-2 NA TRBV7-9 NA TGTGCCAGCAGCGCAATAACCGGGACAAGAAACGAAATTAACTATGGCTACACCTTC CASSAITGTRNEINYGYTF
TRBJ2-7 TRBD1 TRBV30 NA TGTGCCTGGAAGGGGACAGGGGTTAAGTTCGTCCGCGAGCAGTACTTC CAWKGTGVKFVREQYF
TRBJ2-2 NA TRBV19 NA TGTGCCAGTAGTCCCTATAGCGGCCTGAACACCGGGGAGCTGTTTTTT CASSPYSGLNTGELFF
TRBJ2-3 TRBD2 TRBV24-1 NA TGTGCCACCAGTGCTCGGATCGGGACTAGCGGGACTAGCACAGATACGCAGTATTTT CATSARIGTSGTSTDTQYF
TRBJ1-5 NA TRBV2 NA TGTGCCAGCAAGGGGCTGGGAAATCAGCCCCAGCATTTT CASKGLGNQPQHF